The 18 T cell receptor beta chains reported below all come from one sample, sequenced in a study of follicular helper T cells after annual influenza vaccination. Time point noted: 2015-2016 season, 7 days after influenza vaccination. Generated by immunoSEQ multiplex PCR, the TCRdb table keeps only in-frame clones and is missing some. The sample includes 1,400 to 1,500 clones, about four fifths seen only once; the top ten take roughly 3.1%. Sequenced here: CXCR5+ CD38+ circulating T follicular helper cells from blood, sampled 7 days after influenza vaccination. Sample subset: circulating Tfh, non-naive CD4+CXCR5+PD-1+ (ICOS+CD38+ or ICOS-CD38-). These TCRs come from an adult who received the influenza vaccine.

This rearrangement joins TRBV5-5 to TRBJ2-2; unclear D gene. CDR3 length equals 15 residues. CDR1 and CDR2 from the germline V gene are SGHKS and YYEKEE (reference sequence). V shed 4 bases and J shed 2 bases, with 12 bases lying between them. This CDR3 is CASSPHIANTGELFF. The CDR3 bases are TGTGCCAGCAGCCCCCATATTGCAAACACCGGGGAGCTGTTTTTT.

The rearrangement uses TRBV6-1 and TRBJ1-2, with D perhaps TRBD1 (6 bases). Per the germline V gene, CDR1 is MNHNS and CDR2 is SASEGT. V lost 3 bases and J lost 0, with 14 bases in between. This CDR3 has 16 amino acids. The CDR3 protein is CASSDRTVSPNYGYTF. The CDR3 DNA reads as TGTGCCAGCAGTGACAGGACAGTAAGCCCTAACTATGGCTACACCTTC.

This chain links TRBV7-2 with TRBJ2-2; D is undetermined. The CDR3 loop spans 14 amino acids. Germline V gene data show CDR1 as SGHTA and CDR2 as FQGNSA. V dropped 7 bases and J dropped 1 base, with 10 bases sitting between them. The CDR3 sequence is CASMLYRNTGELFF. CDR3 bases: TGTGCCAGCATGTTATACAGGAACACCGGGGAGCTGTTTTTT.

CDR3 loop: CASSLDFYQDRVIGGYTF. The CDR3 region has the DNA TGTGCCAGCAGCTTAGATTTTTATCAGGACAGGGTAATCGGTGGCTACACCTTC. The chain links TRBV11-2 to TRBJ1-2; 8 bases align to TRBD1. The CDR3 extends over 18 amino acids. Germline V CDR1 and CDR2: SGHAT, FQNNGV. Germline trimming cut 0 bases from V and 7 bases from J; bases unmatched to any gene: 16. The variable domain in full, with the rest retrieved from reference TRBV11-2 and TRBJ1-2, is EAGVAQSPRYKIIEKRQSVAFWCNPISGHATLYWYQQILGQGPKLLIQFQNNGVVDDSQLPKDRFSAERLKGVDSTLKIQPAKLEDSAVYLCASSLDFYQDRVIGGYTFGSGTRLTVV.

The chain links TRBV19 to TRBJ2-1, with TRBD1 matching 7 bases. The germline V gene has CDR1 LNHDA and CDR2 SQIVND (reference sequence). V dropped 5 bases and J dropped 7; count of bases not matched to a gene: 11. CDR3 length equals 15 residues. CDR3 protein: CASSLRQGIVNEQFF. The CDR3 region has the DNA TGTGCCAGTAGTTTGAGACAGGGTATTGTGAATGAGCAGTTCTTC.

The chain links TRBV27 to TRBJ2-7, with unresolved D. V was trimmed by 4 bases and J by 3 bases, leaving 4 bases between them. The length of the CDR3 is 11 residues. Looked up from germline, CDR1 is MNHEY and CDR2 is SMNVEV (reference sequence). This chain's CDR3 is CASSYRYEQYF. The CDR3 nucleotides read TGTGCCAGCAGTTATCGCTACGAGCAGTACTTC.

V and J are TRBV23-1 and TRBJ2-6; D gene uncertain. TRBV23-1 is noted as an ORF with a role that remains uncertain. Trimming removed 4 bases from V and 5 bases from J, with 18 bases in between. The CDR3 runs to 17 residues. CDR3 sequence reads: CASSRWLQQSRANVLTF. The CDR3 nucleotides read TGCGCCAGCAGTCGGTGGTTGCAACAAAGTCGGGCCAACGTCCTGACTTTC.

The rearrangement links TRBV6-5 to TRBJ1-3, with D perhaps matching TRBD1 (5 bases). The V end was cut by 5 bases, the J end by 8 bases, with 10 bases between. The germline V gene encodes CDR1 MNHEY and CDR2 SVGAGI. The CDR3 totals 12 residues. The DNA of the CDR3 is TGTGCCAGCAGTCCCCAGGGAGACACCATATATTTT. Translating it yields CASSPQGDTIYF.

The chain is built from TRBV4-3 and TRBJ2-7; perhaps TRBD1 as D (5 bases). Germline loops: CDR1 LGHNA, CDR2 YSLEER. This CDR3 is 15 amino acids long. The V end was cut by 4 bases, the J end by 3 bases, with 16 bases between. CDR3 protein: CASSLDSGRDYEQYF. The CDR3 DNA follows: TGCGCCAGCAGCCTAGATAGTGGCAGGGACTACGAGCAGTACTTC.

The rearrangement uses TRBV15 and TRBJ2-1; 10 bases are shared with TRBD2. Germline-derived CDR1 and CDR2 are LNHNV and YYDKDF (reference sequence). The length of the CDR3 is 15 residues. J gave up 5 bases and V 4 bases, and 5 bases lay outside the gene matches. CDR3 residues: CATSTGLADNNEQFF. The CDR3 DNA reads TGTGCCACCAGCACTGGACTAGCGGACAACAATGAGCAGTTCTTC.

The gene calls are TRBV11-1 and TRBJ2-7; the match to TRBD1 covers 8 bases. The ends lost 10 bases at V and 7 bases at J; junction bases unmatched: 9. Germline CDR1 reads SGHAT; CDR2 reads FQDESV (reference sequence). The CDR3 spans 12 residues. CDR3 loop: CATSDRVGEQYF. The CDR3 DNA is TGTGCCACCTCGGACAGGGTGGGTGAGCAGTACTTC. The whole variable domain, remainder taken from reference TRBV11-1 and TRBJ2-7, is EAEVAQSPRYKITEKSQAVAFWCDPISGHATLYWYRQILGQGPELLVQFQDESVVDDSQLPKDRFSAERLKGVDSTLKIQPAELGDSAMYLCATSDRVGEQYFGPGTRLTVT.

V gene TRBV29-1 combines with J gene TRBJ2-7, with D perhaps TRBD1 (8 bases). V lost 6 bases, J lost 5 bases, and 26 bases lay in between. CDR1 and CDR2 (germline): SQVTM, ANQGSEA. The CDR3 is 16 amino acids. As DNA, the CDR3 is TGCAGCGTGCTTGGGGACAGGTCCGGCCGGGGGGACGAGCAGTACTTC. This translates into CSVLGDRSGRGDEQYF.

This chain joins TRBV5-1 and TRBJ2-5, with 11 bases identical to TRBD1. CDR1 is SGHRS, CDR2 YFSETQ, per germline. V trimming: 4 bases; J trimming: 5 bases; junction bases outside the gene matches: 7. CDR3 length: 15 amino acids. CDR3 bases: TGCGCCAGCAGCCTAAGGACAGGGGGCTCGGAGACCCAGTACTTC. Residues: CASSLRTGGSETQYF. The entire variable domain, with the rest obtained from reference TRBV5-1 and TRBJ2-5, is as follows: KAGVTQTPRYLIKTRGQQVTLSCSPISGHRSVSWYQQTPGQGLQFLFEYFSETQRNKGNFPGRFSGRQFSNSRSEMNVSTLELGDSALYLCASSLRTGGSETQYFGPGTRLLVL.

This chain links TRBV6-5 with TRBJ1-1, with a tentative D call TRBD1 (5 bases). This CDR3 comprises 15 residues. Trimming took off 2 bases at V and 4 bases at J, with 14 bases between the two ends. Germline lookup yields CDR1 MNHEY and CDR2 SVGAGI. CDR3 sequence (DNA): TGTGCCAGCAGTTACAGTGAGGGGCGCGTCACTGAAGCTTTCTTT. It specifies CASSYSEGRVTEAFF.

The gene calls are TRBV10-2 and TRBJ2-7, with a weak D call TRBD2 (5 bases). Germline CDR1 is WSHSY and CDR2 is SAAADI. The V and J ends lost 6 bases and 4 bases respectively, with 7 bases between them. The CDR3 totals 11 residues. The CDR3: CASSPGYEQYF. The CDR3 DNA is TGCGCCAGCAGCCCGGGGTACGAGCAGTACTTC.

The J gene is TRBJ2-3, the V gene TRBV6-1; weak D call: TRBD1 (5 bases). The V gene lost 11 bases and the J gene lost 1 base, with 13 bases spanning the gap. CDR3 length: 13 amino acids. Germline V gene lookup returns CDR1 MNHNS and CDR2 SASEGT. This CDR3 is CAVTAGGTDTQYF. In DNA form, the CDR3 reads TGTGCCGTGACAGCTGGCGGCACAGATACGCAGTATTTT.

The genes are TRBV5-8 and TRBJ1-2; 7 bases match TRBD1. The CDR3 covers 15 residues. Germline CDR1 and CDR2: SGHTS and YDEGEE. The ends lost 4 bases at V and 4 bases at J; junction bases unmatched: 10. The CDR3 nucleotides read TGTGCCAGCAGCACCCTATGGACAGGACCCTATGGCTACACCTTC. Protein: CASSTLWTGPYGYTF.

The rearrangement uses TRBV13 and TRBJ2-5, with 9 bases matching TRBD2. Germline assignment: CDR1 PRHDT and CDR2 FYEKMQ (reference sequence). The ends lost 6 bases at V and 5 bases at J; junction bases unmatched: 7. This CDR3 has 14 amino acids. The CDR3 bases are TGTGCCAGCAGTTCACTAGCGGGTGGGGAGACCCAGTACTTC. Its translation: CASSSLAGGETQYF. Using reference TRBV13 and TRBJ2-5 for the parts outside the CDR3, the full variable domain is AAGVIQSPRHLIKEKRETATLKCYPIPRHDTVYWYQQGPGQDPQFLISFYEKMQSDKGSIPDRFSAQQFSDYHSELNMSSLELGDSALYFCASSSLAGGETQYFGPGTRLLVL.